This TCR beta chain was captured by sequencing in a study of regulatory T cells in long-lasting Graves disease. At the level of the study: Those Graves' patients who were newly diagnosed had been on antithyroid drugs under 3 months.

Study conclusions and caveats: New patients shared around 920 public clonotypes, fewer than the 2,500 to 3,500 shared by persistent patients. With persistent disease, TRBV28, TRBJ1-2 and TRBJ2-5 were the favored segments.

In this sample, this clonotype turned up many times. The antigen remains unidentified. The TCR beta library used iRepertoire HTBI primers with Arm-PCR amplification of CDR3. TCRdb reprocessed the multiplex PCR reads via MiXCR and lists one record per CDR3 protein. The sample records hundreds of thousands of distinct CDR3 sequences, 15% to 20% being singletons. Time point defined: newly diagnosed GD, antithyroid drugs for less than 3 months. PBMC RNA was the source of the TCR library. Germline CDR1 reads DFQATT; CDR2 reads SNEGSKA (reference sequence). V was pared by 1 base and J by 8 bases, with 6 bases between. This CDR3 is built from 12 residues. The same data also went into a second study, on T cells in Graves' hyperthyroidism and ophthalmopathy. That paper states: The HTBI set primed first-round TCR CDR3 RT-PCR.

Sequenced material: peripheral blood mononuclear cells (PBMCs), taken at new diagnosis, from a patient treated with antithyroid drugs. The chain carries TRBV20-1 and TRBJ1-6; D gene ambiguous. This sequence was found in a woman aged 30 to 39 with Graves disease. CDR3 nucleotide sequence: TGCAGTGCTAGAGTCGATGATTCACCCCTCCACTTT. Its protein is CSARVDDSPLHF.